The 16 T cell receptor beta chains below all came from one sample that was sequenced in a study of T cell responses to AZD1222 COVID-19 vaccine. Only in-frame clones appear in the TCRdb table, and some are missing; sequencing was by immunoSEQ multiplex PCR. The data contain around 130,000 clones, 80% to 90% of them singletons. Sample: peripheral blood, taken on day 0 of AZD1222 vaccination. These receptors all stem from an adult in good health.

V and J are TRBV6-2 or TRBV6-3 and TRBJ2-3; the D is unclear. The germline CDR1 and CDR2 sequences are MNHEY and SVGEGT. Between the trimmed V and J ends, which lost 8 bases and 1 base, there was a span of 10 bases. CDR3 length equals 13 residues. The CDR3: CASGNWGTDTQYF. The CDR3 coding sequence is TGTGCCAGCGGTAACTGGGGCACAGATACGCAGTATTTT.

This chain uses TRBV12-3 or TRBV12-4 with TRBJ2-7; 7 bases match TRBD2. The CDR3 extends over 12 amino acids. V was clipped by 5 bases and J by 10 bases; unmatched bases: 8. This CDR3 reads CASSIGLDFQYF. CDR3 DNA sequence: TGTGCCAGCAGTATCGGACTAGACTTTCAGTACTTC.

V gene TRBV18 combines with J gene TRBJ1-6; D is perhaps TRBD1 (5 bases). CDR1 and CDR2 (germline): KGHSH, LQKENI. The CDR3 totals 18 residues. V was shortened by 5 bases and J by 0 bases, with 17 bases between the two germline ends. The CDR3 spells CASSSGLYLSSYNSPLHF. Here the CDR3 DNA reads TGTGCCAGCTCATCGGGGCTTTACCTAAGCTCCTATAATTCACCCCTCCACTTT.

The V call is TRBV4-1, the J call TRBJ1-2; D call uncertain. CDR3 length: 13 residues. Trimming removed 1 base from V and 8 bases from J, with 11 bases in between. CDR1 is MGHRA, CDR2 YSYEKL, per germline. CDR3 protein: CASSQAGSGGYTF. The DNA for the CDR3 is TGCGCCAGCAGCCAAGCGGGATCGGGAGGCTACACCTTC.

This chain's CDR3 is CASRPLTGPLNQPQHF. CDR3 nucleotides: TGTGCCAGCAGACCCCTTACAGGGCCCCTCAATCAGCCCCAGCATTTT. V usage is TRBV27 and J usage is TRBJ1-5; perhaps TRBD1 as D (6 bases). The germline V gene encodes CDR1 MNHEY and CDR2 SMNVEV (reference sequence). V was cut by 6 bases and J by 3 bases, with 18 bases left in between. The CDR3 runs to 16 residues.

The rearrangement uses TRBV6-5 and TRBJ2-3; D gene uncertain. V was clipped by 4 bases and J by 2 bases, with 7 bases between them. The CDR3 sequence is 13 residues long. CDR1 and CDR2 (germline): MNHEY, SVGAGI. The CDR3 coding sequence is TGTGCCAGCAGTTTTAGACTCACAGATACGCAGTATTTT. It specifies CASSFRLTDTQYF.

This clone is a singleton in its sample. The chain employs TRBV27 and TRBJ1-2, with D unresolved. This CDR3 is 11 amino acids long. Trimming took 7 bases from V and 8 from J, leaving 11 bases between them. From germline, CDR1 is MNHEY and CDR2 SMNVEV (reference sequence). The CDR3 sequence is CASMKGNGYTF. CDR3 sequence (DNA): TGTGCCAGCATGAAAGGGAACGGCTACACCTTC.

The chain employs TRBV6-5 and TRBJ2-1; D uncertain. The CDR3 length is 11 residues. Germline assignment: CDR1 MNHEY and CDR2 SVGAGI. V lost 3 bases, J lost 9 bases, and 6 bases lay in between. The CDR3 is CASSYRAEQFF. In nucleotides, the CDR3 is TGTGCCAGCAGTTATAGAGCTGAGCAGTTCTTC.

This clone turned up a few times. The DNA for the CDR3 is TGCAGTGCCCCCGACAGAAATGAGCAGTTCTTC. This codes for CSAPDRNEQFF. V usage is TRBV20-1 and J usage is TRBJ2-1, with D possibly matching TRBD1 (5 bases). V gave up 6 bases and J gave up 7 bases, with 10 bases separating them. CDR1 is DFQATT, CDR2 SNEGSKA, per germline (reference sequence). This CDR3 is 11 amino acids long.

This clone was found a few times. V is TRBV30 and J is TRBJ1-5; 7 nucleotides align to TRBD1. Germline CDR1 GTSNPN, CDR2 SVGIG (reference sequence). The length of the CDR3 is 13 residues. Germline trimming cut 5 bases from V and 6 bases from J; bases unmatched to any gene: 7. This CDR3 is CAWGGTAGQPQHF. As DNA, the CDR3 is TGTGCCTGGGGGGGGACAGCGGGTCAGCCCCAGCATTTT.

This chain uses TRBV24-1 with TRBJ1-2; maybe TRBD1 (5 bases). Germline CDR1 KGHDR, CDR2 SFDVKD. Trimming shortened V by 3 bases and J by 1 base, and 20 bases separated the two germline ends. The CDR3 runs to 18 residues. The CDR3 spells CATSDKPGTPYYNYGYTF. CDR3 coding DNA: TGTGCCACCAGTGATAAACCAGGGACCCCTTATTATAACTATGGCTACACCTTC.

The genes are TRBV24-1 and TRBJ2-1, with D tentatively TRBD2 (5 bases). Looked up from germline, CDR1 is KGHDR and CDR2 is SFDVKD. Between the trimmed V and J ends, which lost 1 base and 4 bases, there was a span of 10 bases. This CDR3 is built from 15 residues. DNA of the CDR3: TGTGCCACCAGTGATTTCGGCCGGGGTTACAATGAGCAGTTCTTC. Translation: CATSDFGRGYNEQFF.

The chain uses TRBV10-1 and TRBJ2-7; D is ambiguous. Germline V CDR1 and CDR2: WNHNN, SYGVQD (reference sequence). The CDR3 consists of 13 residues. The V gene lost 3 bases and the J gene lost 4 bases, with 10 bases spanning the gap. DNA of the CDR3: TGCGCCAGCAGTGAAAACTCCATTTACGAGCAGTACTTC. It codes for CASSENSIYEQYF.

This rearrangement joins TRBV21-1 to TRBJ2-7; the table's D call of TRBD1 was not tested on the DNA. TRBV21-1 is a documented pseudogene. This CDR3 spans 13 amino acids. CDR3 coding DNA: TGTGCCAGCAGCCGCGGACAGGGCTACGAGCAGTACTTC. It translates to CASSRGQGYEQYF.

In the case of this clone: The junction shows a germline mismatch at one end, possibly a read error. The chain couples TRBV19 to TRBJ1-2; D remains ambiguous. The germline gives CDR1 LNHDA, CDR2 SQIVND (reference sequence). The CDR3 has 11 residues. CDR3 protein: CASNSPTSTQF. The CDR3 bases are TGTGCCAGCAATTCCCCCACATCGACGCAATTC.

V and J are TRBV2 and TRBJ1-4; D not resolved. The CDR3 length is 16 residues. V was trimmed by 4 bases and J by 6 bases, leaving 18 bases between them. In germline, CDR1 is SNHLY, CDR2 FYNNEI. The CDR3 reads CASSAVKSIPDEKLFF. For the CDR3, the DNA is TGTGCCAGCAGTGCGGTAAAAAGTATACCGGATGAAAAACTGTTTTTT.